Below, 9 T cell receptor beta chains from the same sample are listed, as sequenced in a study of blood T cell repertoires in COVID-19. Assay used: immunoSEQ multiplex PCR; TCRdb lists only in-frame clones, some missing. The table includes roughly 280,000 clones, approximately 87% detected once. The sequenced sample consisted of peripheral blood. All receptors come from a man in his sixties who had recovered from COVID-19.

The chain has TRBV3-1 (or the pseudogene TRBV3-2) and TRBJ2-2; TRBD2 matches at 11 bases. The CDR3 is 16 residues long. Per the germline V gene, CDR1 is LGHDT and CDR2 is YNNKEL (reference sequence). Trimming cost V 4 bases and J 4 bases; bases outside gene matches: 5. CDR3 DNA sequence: TGTGCCAGCAGCCCGGGTCTAGCGGGAGGCACCGGGGAGCTGTTTTTT. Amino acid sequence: CASSPGLAGGTGELFF.

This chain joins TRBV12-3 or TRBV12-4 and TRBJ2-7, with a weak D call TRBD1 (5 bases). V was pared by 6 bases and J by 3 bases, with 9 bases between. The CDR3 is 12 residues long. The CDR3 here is CASSVQVYEQYF. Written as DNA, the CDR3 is TGTGCCAGCAGCGTACAGGTCTACGAGCAGTACTTC.

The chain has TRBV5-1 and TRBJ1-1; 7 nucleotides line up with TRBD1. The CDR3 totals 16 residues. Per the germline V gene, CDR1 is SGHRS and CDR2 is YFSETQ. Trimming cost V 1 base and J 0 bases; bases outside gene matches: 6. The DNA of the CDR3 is TGCGCCAGCAGCTTGCGCTCAGGGGGTGTGAACACTGAAGCTTTCTTT. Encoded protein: CASSLRSGGVNTEAFF.

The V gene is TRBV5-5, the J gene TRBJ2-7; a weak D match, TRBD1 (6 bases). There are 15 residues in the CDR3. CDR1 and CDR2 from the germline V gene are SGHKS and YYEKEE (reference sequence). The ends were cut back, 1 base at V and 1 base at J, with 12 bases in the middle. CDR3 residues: CASSLRLQGSYEQYF. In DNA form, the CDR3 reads TGTGCCAGCAGCTTGCGGTTACAGGGTTCCTACGAGCAGTACTTC.

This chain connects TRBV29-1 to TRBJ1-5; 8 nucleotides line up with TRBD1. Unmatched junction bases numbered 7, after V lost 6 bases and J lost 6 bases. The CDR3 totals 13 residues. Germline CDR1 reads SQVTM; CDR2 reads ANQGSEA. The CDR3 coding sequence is TGCAGCGTACAACAGGGGGTGAGTCAGCCCCAGCATTTT. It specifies CSVQQGVSQPQHF.

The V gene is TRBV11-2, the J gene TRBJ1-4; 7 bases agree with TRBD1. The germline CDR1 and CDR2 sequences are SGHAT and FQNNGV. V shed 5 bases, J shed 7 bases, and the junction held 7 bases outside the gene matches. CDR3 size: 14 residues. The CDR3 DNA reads TGTGCCAGCAGCCGACAGGGTTTTTTTGAAAAACTGTTTTTT. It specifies CASSRQGFFEKLFF.

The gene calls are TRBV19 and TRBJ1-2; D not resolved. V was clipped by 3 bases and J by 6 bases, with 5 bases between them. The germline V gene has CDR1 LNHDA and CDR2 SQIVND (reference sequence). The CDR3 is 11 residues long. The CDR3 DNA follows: TGTGCCAGTAGTATCCTTGATGGCTACACCTTC. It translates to CASSILDGYTF.

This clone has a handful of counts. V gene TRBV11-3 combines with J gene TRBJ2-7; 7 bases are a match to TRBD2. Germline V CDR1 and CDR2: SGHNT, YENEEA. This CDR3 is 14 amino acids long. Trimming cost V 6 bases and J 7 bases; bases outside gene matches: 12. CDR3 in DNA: TGTGCCAGCAGTGCCGGGGGACTACAAACGGAGCAGTACTTC. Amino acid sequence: CASSAGGLQTEQYF.

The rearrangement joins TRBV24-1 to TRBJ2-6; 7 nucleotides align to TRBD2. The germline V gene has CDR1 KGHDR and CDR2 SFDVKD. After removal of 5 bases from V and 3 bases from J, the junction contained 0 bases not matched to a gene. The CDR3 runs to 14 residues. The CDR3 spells CATSAGGGANVLTF. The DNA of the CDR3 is TGTGCCACCAGTGCGGGGGGTGGGGCCAACGTCCTGACTTTC.